The rows below give T cell receptor beta chains drawn from one sample of a study of OX40 agonist ivuxolimab in advanced cancers. Clones were read by immunoSEQ multiplex PCR, and TCRdb kept only the in-frame ones, dropping some. The repertoire holds 90,000 to 100,000 clones, with about 80% as singletons. Sequencing was performed on CD4+ or CD8+ T cells sorted from blood, taken in a trial of the OX40 agonist ivuxolimab. These receptors were obtained from an adult with an advanced solid tumor such as melanoma, head and neck, liver or kidney cancer. CDR3s leave out the opening cysteine and the closing phenylalanine or tryptophan. Not all rows give a size; the values are once, few, many and, for expanded clones, a class.

TRBV5-4	NA	TRBJ2-1	ASSFGGGAAGNEQF
TRBV6-5	NA	TRBJ2-7	ASSPGTGSYEQY
TRBV29-1	NA	TRBJ2-5	SVGGNLETQY
TRBV5-6	NA	TRBJ2-2	ASSLADRDTGELF
TRBV18	NA	TRBJ1-5	ASSPGENQPQH
TRBV7-9	NA	TRBJ1-4	ASRTTTNEKLF
TRBV7-2	NA	TRBJ2-3	ASSPTPITRAPNTDTQY
TRBV6-5	NA	TRBJ2-7	ASSLRGGPYEQY
TRBV28	NA	TRBJ1-2	ASSSGYGYT
TRBV5-6	NA	TRBJ2-6	ASSPRQRGVLT
TRBV15	NA	TRBJ1-5	ATSGSILNQPQH
TRBV30	NA	TRBJ1-1	AWSGRGVDTEAF
TRBV7-3	NA	TRBJ2-1	ASSLFSGGPNEQF
TRBV6-1	NA	TRBJ1-1	ASSEIGWVAEAF
TRBV5-6	NA	TRBJ2-1	ASTDLNHNEQF
TRBV11-3	NA	TRBJ2-1	ASSWTSGSYNEQF
TRBV5-6	NA	TRBJ2-7	ASSRDSWAYEQY
TRBV4-3	few	TRBJ2-3	ASSQEGAGGPSTDTQY
TRBV28	NA	TRBJ2-7	ASSPNHIPYEQY
TRBV27	once	TRBJ1-2	ASSLSAQGFYGYT
TRBV29-1	NA	TRBJ2-7	SVEVGRNEQY
TRBV6-1	once	TRBJ2-1	ASSDLLGYWSNEQF
TRBV6-5	NA	TRBJ2-1	ASSPTGRLMKQF
TRBV7-9	NA	TRBJ1-2	ASSLVRADIYGYT
TRBV7-2	NA	TRBJ2-3	ASSLASSSRPDTQY
TRBV5-5	NA	TRBJ2-5	ASSPERSLEETQY
TRBV30	NA	TRBJ2-3	AWTAGLITDTQY
TRBV5-1	NA	TRBJ1-1	ASHTELNTEAF
TRBV7-7	NA	TRBJ2-1	ASSLRAGGPDNEQF
TRBV7-3	NA	TRBJ1-2	ASSLSPGSNYGYT
TRBV28	NA	TRBJ2-7	ASTPRQGGEQY
TRBV9	NA	TRBJ2-3	ASSARDSPTDTQY
TRBV2	NA	TRBJ2-5	ASSGLAGGKQETQY
TRBV9	NA	TRBJ2-6	ASSPRTSGSSGANVLT
TRBV11-2	NA	TRBJ1-4	ASSLWNLATNEKLF
TRBV27	NA	TRBJ2-1	ASSFAVGAFGDEQF
TRBV19	NA	TRBJ2-4	ASSRGNSPPNIQY
TRBV6-1	NA	TRBJ1-6	ASRRDSSYSPLH
TRBV4-3	NA	TRBJ1-1	ASSQVSSSRRTEAF
TRBV5-1	NA	TRBJ2-7	ASNLIGGEEQY
TRBV29-1	NA	TRBJ2-1	SVDGVSSYNEQF
TRBV9	few	TRBJ2-2	ASSAPRRGERTGELF